The entry below gives a single T cell receptor beta chain sequence along with its context. What it binds is unknown. This record comes from a study of CD8+ T cells in alopecia areata. The study's findings and limits: In patients, TCRs were shared less clearly than in mice, and HLA may possibly be involved.

Germline V gene lookup returns CDR1 SGHRS and CDR2 YFSETQ. The CDR3 totals 13 residues. The V gene lost 0 bases and the J gene lost 2 bases, with 6 bases spanning the gap. Sequencing templates came from extracted RNA that was reverse transcribed into cDNA. The data were produced by immunoSEQ multiplex PCR, yet TCRdb's version contains in-frame clones alone and is incomplete. The table shows roughly 250,000 clones, with around two thirds occurring only once. Sequencing used CD4+ T cells sorted from blood, obtained at week 0. The TCR originated in a human donor with alopecia areata. The V gene is TRBV5-1, the J gene TRBJ2-7; D is uncertain. Written as DNA, the CDR3 is TGCGCCAGCAGCTTGGTCGACGCCTACGAGCAGTACTTC. Amino acid sequence: CASSLVDAYEQYF.